This T cell receptor (beta chain) was retrieved from a study of T cells in Graves' hyperthyroidism and ophthalmopathy. There were TCR beta CDR3 regions amplified from RNA transcripts. Primed by the HTBI set, a first-round RT-PCR was run on the TCR CDR3. TCRdb redid the calling of the multiplex PCR reads with MiXCR, one entry per CDR3 protein. This sample has hundreds of thousands of distinct CDR3 sequences, with around 15% found just once. The study based diagnoses on clinical symptoms, serum thyroxine and TRAb, thyroid ultrasound and orbital computed tomography. Study results and caveats: In simple terms, a model built on 13 V-J features told ophthalmopathy apart from stable hyperthyroidism.

This clonotype has just a few counts. The antigen remains unidentified. CDR1 is DFQATT and CDR2 is SNEGSKA in the germline V gene (reference sequence). CDR3 length: 14 amino acids. V was pared by 4 bases and J by 3 bases, with 5 bases of the junction left unmatched. The receptor was isolated from a middle-aged woman with Graves' ophthalmopathy. Sequenced sample: blood. This chain joins TRBV20-1 and TRBJ1-5, with 8 bases matching TRBD1. The CDR3 spells CSATGGRFNQPQHF. The CDR3 DNA follows: TGCAGTGCTACAGGGGGCAGGTTCAATCAGCCCCAGCATTTT.